What follows are 31 T cell receptor beta chains derived from one specimen sequenced in a study of blood T cell repertoires in COVID-19. TCRdb keeps only in-frame clones here, not all; method: immunoSEQ multiplex PCR. The sample records about 140,000 clones, less than 80% being singletons. Sequenced material: peripheral blood. Source of these receptors: a woman older than 75 with active or convalescent COVID-19.

This chain joins TRBV20-1 and TRBJ1-1, with D uncertain. The CDR3 spans 11 residues. V was shortened by 6 bases and J by 3 bases, with 8 bases between the two germline ends. Germline V lookup: CDR1 DFQATT, CDR2 SNEGSKA (reference sequence). CDR3 residues: CSAGEYTEAFF. The CDR3 coding sequence is TGCAGTGCCGGGGAATACACTGAAGCTTTCTTT.

The chain is built from TRBV10-1 and TRBJ2-2; 11 bases line up with TRBD2. Germline V gene sequence: CDR1 WNHNN, CDR2 SYGVQD (reference sequence). Trimming removed 4 bases from V and 6 bases from J; junction bases left unmatched: 4. The CDR3 totals 15 residues. CDR3 residues: CASSARLAGSGELFF. The CDR3 nucleotides are TGCGCCAGCAGTGCCAGACTAGCGGGGTCCGGGGAGCTGTTTTTT.

V gene TRBV5-4 combines with J gene TRBJ1-6, with 9 bases aligning to TRBD1. Germline lookup yields CDR1 SGHNT and CDR2 YYREEE (reference sequence). The CDR3 runs to 15 residues. J lost 7 bases, V lost 4 bases, and 6 bases had no gene match. CDR3 amino acids: CASSPRTGENSPLHF. In DNA form, the CDR3 reads TGTGCCAGCAGCCCAAGGACAGGGGAGAATTCACCCCTCCACTTT.

The chain combines TRBV5-1 with TRBJ1-4, with D perhaps matching TRBD1 (6 bases). Germline loops: CDR1 SGHRS, CDR2 YFSETQ. Deletions cut 1 base from V and 8 bases from J, with 15 bases between. This CDR3 is 15 amino acids long. CDR3 sequence (DNA): TGCGCCAGCAGCTTGTCAGGGGCAGTGAGGGAAAAACTGTTTTTT. Its translation: CASSLSGAVREKLFF.

The genes are TRBV10-2 and TRBJ2-7; D possibly corresponds to TRBD2 (6 bases). Looked up from germline, CDR1 is WSHSY and CDR2 is SAAADI. The V end was cut by 1 base, the J end by 1 base, with 11 bases between. The CDR3 length is 15 residues. The CDR3 sequence is CASSELPRGSYEQYF. The CDR3 DNA reads TGCGCCAGCAGTGAGTTGCCCCGGGGGTCCTACGAGCAGTACTTC.

The chain couples TRBV5-1 to TRBJ1-2; D perhaps matches TRBD1 (5 bases). This CDR3 has 15 residues. CDR1 is SGHRS, CDR2 YFSETQ, per germline. V was shortened by 0 bases and J by 3 bases, with 12 bases between the two germline ends. DNA for the CDR3: TGCGCCAGCAGCTTGGGGCCAGGGAAGGACTATGGCTACACCTTC. Protein: CASSLGPGKDYGYTF.

The J gene is TRBJ2-1, the V gene TRBV23-1, with D perhaps matching TRBD2 (6 bases). TRBV23-1 is sorted into the ORF group, with uncertain function. The V gene lost 0 bases and the J gene lost 8 bases, with 11 bases spanning the gap. CDR3 length: 14 amino acids. The CDR3 nucleotides read TGCGCCAGCAGTCAATCGTTGGGGGAGGATGAGCAGTTCTTC. Amino acid sequence: CASSQSLGEDEQFF.

The CDR3 sequence: CASSVVAKGGYGAGELFF. In DNA, the CDR3 is TGTGCCAGCAGCGTAGTTGCCAAAGGGGGTTATGGGGCCGGGGAGCTGTTTTTT. The chain employs TRBV9 and TRBJ2-2, with a tentative D call TRBD1 (6 bases). The CDR3 has 18 amino acids. CDR1 and CDR2 from the germline V gene are SGDLS and YYNGEE. V lost 0 bases, J lost 6 bases, and 21 bases lay in between.

The V call is TRBV11-2, the J call TRBJ2-2; 8 nucleotides agree with TRBD1. Germline-derived CDR1 and CDR2 are SGHAT and FQNNGV. Germline trimming cut 1 base from V and 4 bases from J; bases unmatched to any gene: 2. This CDR3 has 15 residues. The CDR3 DNA reads as TGTGCCAGCAGCTTAGGGACAGGGCCCACCGGGGAGCTGTTTTTT. As protein: CASSLGTGPTGELFF.

This chain links TRBV15 with TRBJ1-6; no clear D gene. Trimming removed 0 bases from V and 5 bases from J, with 8 bases in between. The V gene's germline CDR1 is LNHNV and CDR2 YYDKDF (reference sequence). This CDR3 is 15 amino acids long. CDR3 DNA: TGTGCCACCAGCAGAGATATACAGAATAATTCACCCCTCCACTTT. Its protein is CATSRDIQNNSPLHF. Full variable domain (rest looked up from reference TRBV15 and TRBJ1-6): DAMVIQNPRYQVTQFGKPVTLSCSQTLNHNVMYWYQQKSSQAPKLLFHYYDKDFNNEADTPDNFQSRRPNTSFCFLDIRSPGLGDTAMYLCATSRDIQNNSPLHFGNGTRLTVT.

The chain combines TRBV29-1 with TRBJ2-1, with 9 bases that match TRBD1. Per the germline V gene, CDR1 is SQVTM and CDR2 is ANQGSEA. The CDR3 is 13 residues long. V shed 7 bases, J shed 9 bases, and the junction held 10 bases outside the gene matches. CDR3 in DNA: TGCAGCGCCCGACCGACAGGGGGAATTGAGCAGTTCTTC. Translated: CSARPTGGIEQFF.

For this clone: In the same sample, other DNA sequences code for this CDR3. The V and J genes are TRBV6-1 and TRBJ2-5; TRBD1 might be the D (6 bases). CDR1 and CDR2 from the germline V gene are MNHNS and SASEGT. V was trimmed by 0 bases and J by 4 bases, leaving 9 bases between them. This CDR3 contains 14 residues. The CDR3 DNA follows: TGTGCCAGCAGTGAAGCGAGGGGGACAGAGACCCAGTACTTC. Protein: CASSEARGTETQYF.

The V call is TRBV5-1, the J call TRBJ2-6; D might be TRBD2 (5 bases). The CDR3 has 17 amino acids. Trimming left V 4 bases short and J 0 bases short, with 14 bases between. Per the germline V gene, CDR1 is SGHRS and CDR2 is YFSETQ. In nucleotides, the CDR3 is TGCGCCAGCAGCCGCGGGCCGTCGGACTCTGGGGCCAACGTCCTGACTTTC. As protein: CASSRGPSDSGANVLTF. The full variable domain, with the rest looked up from reference TRBV5-1 and TRBJ2-6, is KAGVTQTPRYLIKTRGQQVTLSCSPISGHRSVSWYQQTPGQGLQFLFEYFSETQRNKGNFPGRFSGRQFSNSRSEMNVSTLELGDSALYLCASSRGPSDSGANVLTFGAGSRLTVL.

The chain is built from TRBV19 and TRBJ1-5; 7 bases line up with TRBD1. This CDR3 spans 19 amino acids. Per germline, CDR1 LNHDA and CDR2 SQIVND (reference sequence). Trimming at V came to 4 bases and at J to 4 bases, leaving 19 bases not matched to a gene. CDR3: CASSRIGQAGRTGNQPQHF. CDR3 nucleotide sequence: TGTGCCAGTAGTAGAATTGGACAGGCAGGACGTACGGGGAATCAGCCCCAGCATTTT.

The chain couples TRBV28 to TRBJ1-2; no firm D call. Trimming took off 7 bases at V and 5 bases at J, with 14 bases between the two ends. This CDR3 contains 13 residues. Germline-derived CDR1 and CDR2 are MDHEN and SYDVKM. The DNA of the CDR3 is TGTGCCAGCAATCGGGGAGTGGGATATGGCTACACCTTC. This translates into CASNRGVGYGYTF.

The chain links TRBV5-1 to TRBJ1-6; 7 bases line up with TRBD1. The length of the CDR3 is 14 residues. Trimming took 4 bases from V and 7 from J; bases not matched to a gene: 5. The germline V gene has CDR1 SGHRS and CDR2 YFSETQ. CDR3 DNA sequence: TGCGCCAGCAGCAGGGACAGCACCAATTCACCCCTCCACTTT. It translates to CASSRDSTNSPLHF.

The chain links TRBV9 to TRBJ2-1, with D perhaps matching TRBD1 (6 bases). The CDR3 has 14 amino acids. Germline lookup yields CDR1 SGDLS and CDR2 YYNGEE. V lost 4 bases to trimming and J lost 6 bases, with 14 bases between them. This CDR3 reads CASSLTGFRNEQFF. The CDR3 nucleotides read TGTGCCAGCAGCCTTACAGGGTTCCGCAATGAGCAGTTCTTC.

This sequence joins TRBV7-2 and TRBJ2-3; tentative D call: TRBD2 (6 bases). Trimming pared 5 bases from V and 4 bases from J, leaving 19 bases between. Germline V gene data show CDR1 as SGHTA and CDR2 as FQGNSA. The CDR3 totals 16 residues. In DNA, the CDR3 is TGTGCCAGCAGCCGTCGGTCCGGGGGATCCGCAGATACGCAGTATTTT. Encoded protein: CASSRRSGGSADTQYF.

This sequence joins TRBV7-8 and TRBJ1-6; D possibly corresponds to TRBD1 (5 bases). The CDR3 totals 17 residues. Germline V gene sequence: CDR1 SGHVS, CDR2 FQNEAQ. The ends were cut back, 4 bases at V and 0 bases at J, with 13 bases in the middle. In nucleotides, the CDR3 is TGTGCCAGCAGCTCGAGTAGGGGTTACTCCTATAATTCACCCCTCCACTTT. It is translated as CASSSSRGYSYNSPLHF.

Worth noting for this clone: A junction boundary mismatches the germline segment, possibly from a read error. The chain combines TRBV30 with TRBJ2-2; D is possibly TRBD1 (5 bases). CDR3 length equals 15 residues. Germline-derived CDR1 and CDR2 are GTSNPN and SVGIG (reference sequence). In DNA, the CDR3 is TGTGCCTGGAGCCCGATAAATAGGGGCACCCGGGAGCTGTTTTTT. This sequence encodes CAWSPINRGTRELFF. Using reference TRBV30 and TRBJ2-2 for the parts outside the CDR3, the full variable domain is SQTIHQWPATLVQPVGSPLSLECTVEGTSNPNLYWYRQAAGRGLQLLFYSVGIGQISSEVPQNLSASRPQDRQFILSSKKLLLSDSGFYLCAWSPINRGTRELFFGEGSRLTVL.

V is TRBV30 and J is TRBJ2-1, with 9 nucleotides matching TRBD2. This CDR3 is 17 amino acids long. Trimming at V came to 4 bases and at J to 8 bases, leaving 18 bases not matched to a gene. In germline, CDR1 is GTSNPN, CDR2 SVGIG (reference sequence). The CDR3 DNA follows: TGTGCCTGGACGGGGACGACTAGCGGCGGGGGGTTCTATGAGCAGTTCTTC. Encoded protein: CAWTGTTSGGGFYEQFF.

V gene TRBV28 combines with J gene TRBJ1-2; unclear D gene. Trimming removed 3 bases at V and 0 bases at J, with 17 bases between. The V gene's germline CDR1 is MDHEN and CDR2 SYDVKM. This CDR3 region has 17 residues. CDR3 bases: TGTGCCAGCAGTTTCGAAAGCGGACGGAAAGCTAACTATGGCTACACCTTC. This codes for CASSFESGRKANYGYTF.

V gene TRBV21-1 combines with J gene TRBJ2-7; TRBD2 is taken as the D call from the table, unchecked against the DNA. TRBV21-1 represents a pseudogene. The CDR3 loop spans 16 amino acids. CDR3 bases: TGTGCCAGCAGCAAAAGGGGGGCTAGCGGGGCCTACGAGCAGTACTTC. Protein sequence: CASSKRGASGAYEQYF.

The CDR3 sequence is CSVGTGQEWDYGYTF. The CDR3 bases are TGCAGCGTGGGGACAGGCCAGGAGTGGGACTATGGCTACACCTTC. V gene TRBV29-1 combines with J gene TRBJ1-2; 8 bases are a match to TRBD1. The ends lost 6 bases at V and 3 bases at J; junction bases unmatched: 12. The germline V gene encodes CDR1 SQVTM and CDR2 ANQGSEA. The CDR3 has 15 residues. The full variable domain, completed using reference TRBV29-1 and TRBJ1-2, is SAVISQKPSRDICQRGTSLTIQCQVDSQVTMMFWYRQQPGQSLTLIATANQGSEATYESGFVIDKFPISRPNLTFSTLTVSNMSPEDSSIYLCSVGTGQEWDYGYTFGSGTRLTVV.

This CDR3 is CASRSTTDTQYF. The CDR3 DNA is TGTGCCAGCAGATCTACCACAGATACGCAGTATTTT. The chain uses TRBV28 and TRBJ2-3; no reliable D call. The CDR3 loop spans 12 amino acids. The germline gives CDR1 MDHEN, CDR2 SYDVKM. The V gene lost 6 bases and the J gene lost 2 bases, with 6 bases spanning the gap.

The chain recombines TRBV28 with TRBJ2-1; possible D gene TRBD2, 5 bases. V was pared by 1 base and J by 11 bases, with 18 bases between. Per the germline V gene, CDR1 is MDHEN and CDR2 is SYDVKM. The CDR3 sequence is 15 residues long. The CDR3 here is CASSLSPAPGFQQFF. As DNA, the CDR3 is TGTGCCAGCAGTTTATCCCCTGCGCCGGGGTTTCAGCAGTTCTTC.

The V and J genes are TRBV29-1 and TRBJ1-2; maybe TRBD1 (6 bases). The length of the CDR3 is 14 residues. Germline V gene lookup returns CDR1 SQVTM and CDR2 ANQGSEA. Trimming cost V 1 base and J 8 bases, with 17 bases left between them. CDR3 residues: CSVEVPQGLGGYTF. DNA of the CDR3: TGCAGCGTTGAAGTCCCTCAGGGGCTTGGCGGCTACACCTTC.

This clone was recorded only once. The rearrangement uses TRBV24-1 and TRBJ2-2; D unresolved. The CDR3 sequence is 14 residues long. Germline CDR1 KGHDR, CDR2 SFDVKD. V was shortened by 1 base and J by 6 bases, with 8 bases between the two germline ends. The CDR3 sequence: CATSDLTDSGELFF. In nucleotides, the CDR3 is TGTGCCACCAGTGATTTAACTGACTCCGGGGAGCTGTTTTTT.

The chain employs TRBV4-2 and TRBJ2-3; the match to TRBD2 covers 14 bases. V was pared by 4 bases and J by 0 bases, with 6 bases of the junction left unmatched. Germline values: CDR1 LGHNA, CDR2 YNFKEQ. The CDR3 extends over 18 amino acids. The CDR3 here is CASSRRTSGGTSTDTQYF. The CDR3 DNA sequence: TGTGCCAGCAGCCGTCGGACTAGCGGGGGGACTAGCACAGATACGCAGTATTTT.

The J gene is TRBJ2-4, the V gene TRBV6-1, with TRBD2 identical over 11 bases. Germline loops: CDR1 MNHNS, CDR2 SASEGT. V dropped 0 bases and J dropped 2; count of bases not matched to a gene: 9. The CDR3 spans 19 residues. CDR3 region: CASSEAGSSGGASKNIQYF. The CDR3 DNA follows: TGTGCCAGCAGTGAAGCTGGGAGTAGCGGGGGGGCCTCCAAAAACATTCAGTACTTC.

The rearrangement links TRBV30 to TRBJ1-1; D not resolved. Germline CDR1 GTSNPN, CDR2 SVGIG (reference sequence). Trimming shortened V by 5 bases and J by 5 bases, and 9 bases separated the two germline ends. CDR3 length: 11 residues. The CDR3 nucleotides are TGTGCCTGGGCGGGGAGTACTGAAGCTTTCTTT. It specifies CAWAGSTEAFF. Combining the CDR3 with reference TRBV30 and TRBJ1-1 gives the whole variable domain SQTIHQWPATLVQPVGSPLSLECTVEGTSNPNLYWYRQAAGRGLQLLFYSVGIGQISSEVPQNLSASRPQDRQFILSSKKLLLSDSGFYLCAWAGSTEAFFGQGTRLTVV.